This T cell receptor (beta chain) was sequenced in a study of blood T cell repertoires in COVID-19. Study-wide background: PBMCs, B-cell-depleted T cells, or T cells provided the cDNA or gDNA that made up the material.

The CDR3 is made up of 16 amino acids. Germline V gives CDR1 SGHTS, CDR2 YDEGEE. Trimming removed 4 bases at V and 2 bases at J, with 16 bases between. Data came from immunoSEQ multiplex PCR; TCRdb stores just in-frame clones and leaves some out. The sample includes under 450,000 clones, around 88% of them seen just once. It was during active infection that Seattle patients were enrolled and then longitudinally followed. The receptor was isolated from a woman in her fifties or sixties with COVID-19, enrolled during active disease. Material for sequencing was peripheral blood. The V call is TRBV5-8, the J call TRBJ1-5, with D maybe TRBD1 (6 bases). The CDR3 bases are TGTGCCAGCAGCCCTAAACAGGGCCGGCGCAATCAGCCCCAGCATTTT. Its protein is CASSPKQGRRNQPQHF.